The clone carrying this TCR beta chain has just a few counts. Antigen unknown. CD4+ and CD8+ T cells were sorted from PBMCs stained for CD3, CD4 and CD8. Extraction of RNA preceded its reverse transcription into cDNA, which served as the sequencing template. The repertoire was sequenced with immunoSEQ multiplex PCR; TCRdb's copy has only in-frame clones and lacks some. This sample has over 150,000 clones; approximately 60% occur once, and the top ten carry 4.5% to 6%. The CDR3 extends over 11 amino acids. V lost 7 bases, J lost 8 bases, and 14 bases lay in between. CDR1 is SQVTM and CDR2 is ANQGSEA in the germline V gene. The data originate from a study of CD8+ T cells in alopecia areata. Findings and caveats of the study: Sequencing of scalp samples also includes resident alphabeta T cells from normal skin. Researchers reported that TCR sharing among patients proved less clear than in mice, possibly HLA-linked. Lesional scalp displayed greater clonality than normal scalp, most notably in alopecia totalis/universalis.

This clonotype originated in a human donor in good health. The chain carries TRBV29-1 and TRBJ1-2; no clear D. The sample taken for sequencing was CD8+ T cells sorted from blood. Here the CDR3 DNA reads TGCAGCGATGGGTCCTCGGGCGGCTACACCTTC. It codes for CSDGSSGGYTF. Complete variable domain (other parts from reference TRBV29-1 and TRBJ1-2): SAVISQKPSRDICQRGTSLTIQCQVDSQVTMMFWYRQQPGQSLTLIATANQGSEATYESGFVIDKFPISRPNLTFSTLTVSNMSPEDSSIYLCSDGSSGGYTFGSGTRLTVV.